The 15 T cell receptor beta chains below come from one sample, sequenced in a study of T cells in Graves' hyperthyroidism and ophthalmopathy. Amplification of TCR beta CDR3 regions used RNA as the template. The HTBI set primed first-round TCR CDR3 RT-PCR. TCRdb recomputed calls from the multiplex PCR reads with MiXCR, one row per CDR3 protein. This sample yields approximately 870,000 distinct CDR3 sequences, of which 38% are seen a single time; more than 7% belongs to the top ten. Sequencing was performed on blood. The receptors originated from a man aged 18 to 30 with Graves' hyperthyroidism.

The J gene is TRBJ2-5, the V gene TRBV7-2; the D is unclear. The CDR3 is 12 residues long. Between the trimmed V and J ends, which lost 8 bases and 1 base, there was a span of 8 bases. In germline, CDR1 is SGHTA, CDR2 FQGNSA. The chain's CDR3 is CASGAFQETQYF. DNA for the CDR3: TGTGCCAGCGGAGCGTTCCAAGAGACCCAGTACTTC.

This clonotype has just one count. The V gene is TRBV10-3, the J gene TRBJ1-2; D may be TRBD1 (5 bases). Germline V gene data show CDR1 as ENHRY and CDR2 as SYGVKD. V was cut by 10 bases and J by 0 bases, with 21 bases left in between. The CDR3 runs to 16 residues. CDR3 coding DNA: TGTGCCAGCAGCCCTCTAGGGAGACAGCCTAACTATGGCTACACCTTC. Protein product: CASSPLGRQPNYGYTF.

The chain uses TRBV4-1 and TRBJ2-7, with D perhaps matching TRBD2 (6 bases). CDR1 and CDR2 (germline): MGHRA, YSYEKL. The CDR3 is 15 amino acids. Trimming shortened V by 1 base and J by 6 bases, and 16 bases separated the two germline ends. The CDR3 reads CASSQVPGWGGEQYF. Written as DNA, the CDR3 is TGCGCCAGCAGCCAAGTCCCAGGGTGGGGAGGCGAGCAGTACTTC.

A few counts support this clonotype. V usage is TRBV6-6 and J usage is TRBJ2-5, with D possibly TRBD2 on 5 matching bases. Germline V gene sequence: CDR1 MNHNY, CDR2 SVGAGI (reference sequence). V gave up 3 bases and J gave up 2 bases, with 10 bases separating them. CDR3 length: 14 amino acids. In DNA form, the CDR3 reads TGTGCCAGCAGTTATTGGGCGGGTCAAGAGACCCAGTACTTC. This encodes CASSYWAGQETQYF.

The chain recombines TRBV10-3 with TRBJ2-7; 11 bases fit TRBD2. The CDR3 is 14 residues long. Per germline, CDR1 ENHRY and CDR2 SYGVKD. CDR3 amino acids: CASLAGDGGYEQYF. The DNA for the CDR3 is TGTGCGTCACTAGCGGGAGACGGGGGCTACGAGCAGTACTTC.

This clonotype has at least ten counts. This sequence joins TRBV7-2 and TRBJ1-2, with 7 bases matching TRBD1. The ends lost 5 bases at V and 5 bases at J; junction bases unmatched: 8. CDR1 SGHTA and CDR2 FQGNSA come from the germline V gene. The CDR3 length is 14 residues. Here the CDR3 reads CASSPGGEWYGYTF. CDR3 nucleotide sequence: TGTGCCAGCAGCCCAGGGGGAGAGTGGTATGGCTACACCTTC.

This clonotype was detected ten times or more. This chain links TRBV29-1 with TRBJ1-1, with D perhaps matching TRBD1 (5 bases). This CDR3 contains 12 residues. CDR1 SQVTM and CDR2 ANQGSEA come from the germline V gene. V was trimmed by 7 bases and J by 3 bases, leaving 12 bases between them. CDR3 nucleotides: TGCAGCGCTACGGCCAGGGACACTGAAGCTTTCTTT. This translates into CSATARDTEAFF. Together with reference TRBV29-1 and TRBJ1-1, the CDR3 gives the full variable domain: SAVISQKPSRDICQRGTSLTIQCQVDSQVTMMFWYRQQPGQSLTLIATANQGSEATYESGFVIDKFPISRPNLTFSTLTVSNMSPEDSSIYLCSATARDTEAFFGQGTRLTVV.

A note on this clonotype: Relative to the germline gene, one junction end is altered; a read error may explain this. The chain joins TRBV5-4 to TRBJ2-7, with TRBD1 as a possible D gene (6 bases). This CDR3 contains 14 residues. Germline CDR1 SGHNT, CDR2 YYREEE (reference sequence). CDR3 coding DNA: TGTACCAGCAGCCAGGCGGACAGACTCTACGAGCAGTACTTC. Amino acids: CTSSQADRLYEQYF.

This clonotype appeared many times. V is TRBV6-5 and J is TRBJ1-4; no clear D. Germline assignment: CDR1 MNHEY and CDR2 SVGAGI. V was trimmed by 6 bases and J by 4 bases, leaving 9 bases between them. This CDR3 has 13 amino acids. DNA of the CDR3: TGTGCCAGCAGGGACGGATTTAATGAAAAACTGTTTTTT. It is translated as CASRDGFNEKLFF.

This chain joins TRBV4-1 and TRBJ2-5; 9 nucleotides align to TRBD1. The length of the CDR3 is 17 residues. Germline trimming cut 0 bases from V and 4 bases from J; bases unmatched to any gene: 9. CDR1 and CDR2 (germline): MGHRA, YSYEKL. The CDR3 is CASSQDPGQGGPETQYF. In nucleotides, the CDR3 is TGCGCCAGCAGCCAAGATCCGGGACAGGGCGGGCCAGAGACCCAGTACTTC.

This rearrangement joins TRBV20-1 to TRBJ1-2; TRBD1 matches 9 bases. The CDR3 length is 13 residues. Germline V gives CDR1 DFQATT, CDR2 SNEGSKA (reference sequence). After removal of 3 bases from V and 8 bases from J, the junction contained 7 bases not matched to a gene. CDR3: CSASGNRGHGYTF. DNA for the CDR3: TGCAGTGCTAGCGGCAACAGGGGGCACGGCTACACCTTC.

This clonotype was seen many times. This chain links TRBV29-1 with TRBJ2-5, with no clear D. CDR1 is SQVTM and CDR2 is ANQGSEA in the germline V gene. Trimming took 3 bases from V and 5 from J, leaving 16 bases between them. CDR3 length: 14 amino acids. In DNA, the CDR3 is TGCAGCGTTGATTCGACCTTGCAGACGGAGACCCAGTACTTC. It encodes CSVDSTLQTETQYF.

This chain joins TRBV2 and TRBJ1-4, with D unclear. Between the trimmed V and J ends, which lost 6 bases and 7 bases, there was a span of 15 bases. CDR3 size: 14 residues. Germline V gene data show CDR1 as SNHLY and CDR2 as FYNNEI. The CDR3 DNA is TGTGCCAGCAGCTTGGAACAAGGACGTGAAAAACTGTTTTTT. It yields the protein CASSLEQGREKLFF.

The rearrangement links TRBV7-2 to TRBJ1-1, with 7 bases lining up with TRBD1. The V gene's germline CDR1 is SGHTA and CDR2 FQGNSA. This CDR3 region has 16 residues. Losses at the gene ends were 6 bases for V and 5 bases for J; bases not matched to a gene: 15. The CDR3 is CASSAPDRLRRTEAFF. In DNA, the CDR3 is TGTGCCAGCAGTGCTCCGGACAGGTTACGGAGGACTGAAGCTTTCTTT.

The chain is built from TRBV9 and TRBJ2-2, with TRBD1 identical over 10 bases. This CDR3 has 15 amino acids. Trimming cost V 5 bases and J 6 bases; bases outside gene matches: 7. The germline gives CDR1 SGDLS, CDR2 YYNGEE. The CDR3 coding sequence is TGTGCCAGCAGTTTCCGGGACAGGGGCGCCGGGGAGCTGTTTTTT. It is translated as CASSFRDRGAGELFF. Using reference TRBV9 and TRBJ2-2 for the parts outside the CDR3, the full variable domain is DSGVTQTPKHLITATGQRVTLRCSPRSGDLSVYWYQQSLDQGLQFLIQYYNGEERAKGNILERFSAQQFPDLHSELNLSSLELGDSALYFCASSFRDRGAGELFFGEGSRLTVL.